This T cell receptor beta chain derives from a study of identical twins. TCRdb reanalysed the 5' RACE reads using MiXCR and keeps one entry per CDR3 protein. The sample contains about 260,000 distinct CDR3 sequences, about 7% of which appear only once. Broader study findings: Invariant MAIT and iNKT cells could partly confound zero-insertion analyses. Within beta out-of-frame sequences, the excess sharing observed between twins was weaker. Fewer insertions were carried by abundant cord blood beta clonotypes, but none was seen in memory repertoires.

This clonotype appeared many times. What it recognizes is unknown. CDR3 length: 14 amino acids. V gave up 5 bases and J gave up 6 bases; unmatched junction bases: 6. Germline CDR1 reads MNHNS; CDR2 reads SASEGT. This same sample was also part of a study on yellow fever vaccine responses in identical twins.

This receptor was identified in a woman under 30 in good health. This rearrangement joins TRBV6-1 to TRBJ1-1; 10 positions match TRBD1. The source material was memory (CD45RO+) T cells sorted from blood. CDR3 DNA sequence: TGTGCCAGCAGTCGACAGGGGGCAGGGGCTGAAGCTTTCTTT. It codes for CASSRQGAGAEAFF.